The 20 T cell receptor beta chains reported below all come from one sample, sequenced in a study of blood T cells in healthy people across ages. A second about 7 to 12 cycle PCR used barcoded and J-beta primers. MiXCR was run by TCRdb on the 5' RACE reads, yielding one entry per CDR3 protein. The data hold about 1.6 million distinct CDR3 sequences, with almost 35% observed a single time. Sequencing used blood. The receptor set was obtained from a woman in her 30s in good health.

The V call is TRBV29-1, the J call TRBJ1-2; TRBD1 is a possible D gene (5 bases). The CDR3 runs 14 residues. V dropped 6 bases and J dropped 0 bases, with 14 bases sitting between them. Per germline, CDR1 SQVTM and CDR2 ANQGSEA. CDR3 DNA: TGCAGCGTGGGACTTCTCCTGTCTAACTATGGCTACACCTTC. Translating gives CSVGLLLSNYGYTF.

This clonotype showed up just a few times. V is TRBV15 and J is TRBJ2-3; TRBD2 agrees at 9 bases. The V gene end was trimmed by 1 base and the J gene end by 7 bases; junction bases not matched to a gene: 9. Germline values: CDR1 LNHNV, CDR2 YYDKDF (reference sequence). This CDR3 contains 16 residues. The CDR3 sequence is CATSRGAGGPRNTQYF. The CDR3 DNA follows: TGTGCCACCAGCAGAGGGGCGGGAGGGCCTCGGAATACGCAGTATTTT.

The chain couples TRBV6-5 to TRBJ2-1; D call uncertain. The CDR3 is made up of 14 amino acids. The germline V gene has CDR1 MNHEY and CDR2 SVGAGI. V was trimmed by 5 bases and J by 5 bases, leaving 13 bases between them. CDR3: CASSRWELDNEQFF. The CDR3 DNA sequence: TGTGCCAGCAGTCGCTGGGAACTCGACAATGAGCAGTTCTTC.

This clonotype has just a few counts. The DNA of the CDR3 is TGTGCCAGCAGGGGAGGTCCCCGTTACGAGCAGTACTTC. As protein: CASRGGPRYEQYF. The chain recombines TRBV28 with TRBJ2-4; TRBD2 is a possible D gene (6 bases). Gene TRBJ2-7 matches the end of the DNA better, so the J call may be wrong. CDR3 length equals 13 residues. Germline values: CDR1 MDHEN, CDR2 SYDVKM.

This clonotype has just a few counts. This rearrangement joins TRBV2 to TRBJ2-7; D gene unclear. This CDR3 has 14 amino acids. CDR1 is SNHLY and CDR2 is FYNNEI in the germline V gene. V lost 7 bases and J lost 1, with 14 bases in between. The chain's CDR3 is CASNLDTASYEQYF. Here the CDR3 DNA reads TGTGCCAGCAATCTGGATACGGCTTCCTACGAGCAGTACTTC.

The V call is TRBV6-6, the J call TRBJ2-6, with TRBD2 as a possible D gene (5 bases). V was shortened by 6 bases and J by 3 bases, with 9 bases between the two germline ends. CDR1 and CDR2 (germline): MNHNY, SVGAGI (reference sequence). This CDR3 has 14 amino acids. The CDR3 loop is CASSSRDGANVLTF. Here the CDR3 DNA reads TGTGCCAGCAGCTCCCGGGATGGGGCCAACGTCCTGACTTTC.

This clonotype has only a few counts. The CDR3 bases are TGTGCCACCAGGGGGACGAACAATGAGCAGTTCTTC. It translates to CATRGTNNEQFF. The J gene is TRBJ2-1, the V gene TRBV12-3 or TRBV12-4; 7 bases match TRBD1. The CDR3 totals 12 residues. With V trimmed by 10 bases and J by 5 bases, 5 bases remained unmatched.

Points on this clonotype: An end of the junction does not agree with germline; a read error may underlie this. This chain links TRBV12-3 or TRBV12-4 with TRBJ2-2; possible D gene TRBD2, 5 bases. The CDR3 has 15 residues. As DNA, the CDR3 is TGTACCAGCAGTTTAGAGGGTACGAACACCGGGGAGCTGTTTTTT. Its translation is CTSSLEGTNTGELFF.

The genes are TRBV15 and TRBJ2-3, with 8 bases that match TRBD2. Germline trimming cut 2 bases from V and 4 bases from J; bases unmatched to any gene: 11. Germline values: CDR1 LNHNV, CDR2 YYDKDF (reference sequence). There are 17 residues in the CDR3. The CDR3 loop reads CATSRPTHGGAADTQYF. In DNA, the CDR3 is TGTGCCACCAGCAGACCCACCCACGGGGGGGCCGCAGATACGCAGTATTTT.

A note on this clonotype: A much larger clone sits a single nucleotide away, making a read error possible. The V and J genes are TRBV29-1 and TRBJ2-5; D remains ambiguous. Germline CDR1 SQVTM, CDR2 ANQGSEA. The CDR3 runs to 14 residues. V lost 3 bases and J lost 7, with 18 bases in between. The CDR3: CSVDQEQTARTQYF. The CDR3 DNA reads as TGCAGCGTTGATCAAGAACAGACCGCCCGGACCCAGTACTTC.

The chain joins TRBV20-1 to TRBJ2-7; tentative D call: TRBD2 (6 bases). In germline, CDR1 is DFQATT, CDR2 SNEGSKA (reference sequence). V was clipped by 6 bases and J by 0 bases, with 12 bases between them. The CDR3 runs 13 residues. The CDR3 coding sequence is TGCAGTGCGAGTGCGGGGAGCTCCTACGAGCAGTACTTC. Protein: CSASAGSSYEQYF.

This chain joins TRBV5-1 and TRBJ2-7; 9 positions agree with TRBD1. The trim removed 4 bases at V and 10 bases at J, leaving 6 bases unmatched. The germline gives CDR1 SGHRS, CDR2 YFSETQ. The CDR3 runs to 12 residues. In nucleotides, the CDR3 is TGCGCCAGCAGCGGGGGACAGGGTCCCCAGTACTTC. As protein: CASSGGQGPQYF.

In DNA, the CDR3 is TGTGCCAGCAGCTTAACGGCGGCGGGCCTCACAGATACGCAGTATTTT. It yields the protein CASSLTAAGLTDTQYF. V and J are TRBV7-2 and TRBJ2-3, with a tentative D call TRBD2 (5 bases). Looked up from germline, CDR1 is SGHTA and CDR2 is FQGNSA. Trimming took 2 bases from V and 2 from J, leaving 14 bases between them. The CDR3 sequence is 16 residues long.

This clonotype was picked up one time. The CDR3 coding sequence is TGTGCCATCAGAGGTGCAGGACCCGGCTATGGCTACACCTTC. It specifies CAIRGAGPGYGYTF. The chain uses TRBV10-3 and TRBJ1-2; D remains ambiguous. Germline V CDR1 and CDR2: ENHRY, SYGVKD. V was cut by 6 bases and J by 4 bases, with 15 bases left in between. CDR3 length: 14 residues.

V usage is TRBV29-1 and J usage is TRBJ1-2; a weak D match, TRBD1 (6 bases). Trimming removed 1 base at V and 6 bases at J, with 12 bases between. This CDR3 comprises 13 residues. Germline CDR1 reads SQVTM; CDR2 reads ANQGSEA. CDR3 coding DNA: TGCAGCGTTGAAGTCAGGGGCTCGGATGGCTACACCTTC. Translated: CSVEVRGSDGYTF.

Of note for this clonotype: An end of the junction differs from the germline gene, which may be a read error. The genes are TRBV3-1 and TRBJ2-1; a weak D match, TRBD1 (6 bases). The CDR3 consists of 12 residues. CDR1 is LGHDT, CDR2 YNNKEL, per germline (reference sequence). The CDR3 protein is CASGQQGNEQFF. CDR3 nucleotide sequence: TGTGCCAGCGGCCAACAGGGTAACGAGCAGTTCTTC.

This chain connects TRBV5-1 to TRBJ2-7; D possibly corresponds to TRBD2 (5 bases). Trimming left V 4 bases short and J 3 bases short, with 11 bases between. This CDR3 spans 13 amino acids. Germline V CDR1 and CDR2: SGHRS, YFSETQ. CDR3 nucleotides: TGCGCCAGCAGCGCGGCCGCGGGCTACGAGCAGTACTTC. This codes for CASSAAAGYEQYF.

This chain connects TRBV13 to TRBJ2-3; D might be TRBD2 (5 bases). This CDR3 is 19 amino acids long. The germline V gene encodes CDR1 PRHDT and CDR2 FYEKMQ (reference sequence). V lost 3 bases to trimming and J lost 4 bases, with 26 bases between them. CDR3 region: CASSFTITADYRSPDTQYF. DNA of the CDR3: TGTGCCAGCAGCTTTACTATAACAGCTGACTACCGGAGTCCAGATACGCAGTATTTT.

This clonotype was observed at least ten times. The chain couples TRBV7-9 to TRBJ2-5, with 8 nucleotides matching TRBD1. This CDR3 is built from 14 residues. CDR1 SEHNR and CDR2 FQNEAQ come from the germline V gene (reference sequence). Trimming removed 1 base from V and 4 bases from J; junction bases left unmatched: 2. CDR3 nucleotide sequence: TGTGCCAGCAGCTTAGTCGACAGGGGAGAGACCCAGTACTTC. Residues: CASSLVDRGETQYF. Looking up the rest from reference TRBV7-9 and TRBJ2-5 gives the full variable domain: DTGVSQNPRHKITKRGQNVTFRCDPISEHNRLYWYRQTLGQGPEFLTYFQNEAQLEKSRLLSDRFSAERPKGSFSTLEIQRTEQGDSAMYLCASSLVDRGETQYFGPGTRLLVL.

The chain links TRBV2 to TRBJ1-1; unclear D gene. The V end lost 6 bases, the J end lost 1 base, and 9 bases lay between the germline ends. Per the germline V gene, CDR1 is SNHLY and CDR2 is FYNNEI. CDR3 length equals 13 residues. The CDR3 region is CASRETSNTEAFF. CDR3 in DNA: TGTGCCAGCAGGGAGACATCGAACACTGAAGCTTTCTTT.